The 26 T cell receptor beta chains in this list originate from one sample, sequenced in a study of blood T cell repertoires in COVID-19. Sequencing was performed with immunoSEQ multiplex PCR; in TCRdb, only in-frame clones are kept and a portion is missing. Of about 98,000 clones listed, about 80% are singletons. What was sequenced was peripheral blood. The source of these receptors is a man in his 70s with acute or convalescent COVID-19.

This clone was counted only a few times. The chain uses TRBV4-1 and TRBJ2-2; TRBD2 matches 12 bases. The CDR3 has 16 amino acids. Trimming took 2 bases from V and 5 from J; bases not matched to a gene: 3. CDR1 is MGHRA and CDR2 is YSYEKL in the germline V gene. In DNA, the CDR3 is TGCGCCAGCAGCCAATCCGGACTAGCGGGAACCGGGGAGCTGTTTTTT. This gives the protein CASSQSGLAGTGELFF.

The V and J genes are TRBV27 and TRBJ1-4; 8 bases agree with TRBD1. The CDR3 contains 13 residues. Per germline, CDR1 MNHEY and CDR2 SMNVEV (reference sequence). J was trimmed by 6 bases and V by 5 bases; bases with no gene match: 2. DNA of the CDR3: TGTGCCAGCAGTACAGGGGGGGATGAAAAACTGTTTTTT. Its translation: CASSTGGDEKLFF.

CDR3 loop: CASSADRANYGYTF. CDR3 DNA: TGCGCCAGCAGCGCGGACAGGGCTAACTATGGCTACACCTTC. The chain combines TRBV5-1 with TRBJ1-2; 8 nucleotides agree with TRBD1. After removal of 4 bases from V and 0 bases from J, the junction contained 2 bases not matched to a gene. The CDR3 sequence is 14 residues long. Germline lookup yields CDR1 SGHRS and CDR2 YFSETQ.

The chain uses TRBV27 and TRBJ2-7, with TRBD2 identical over 11 bases. After removal of 4 bases from V and 6 bases from J, the junction contained 8 bases not matched to a gene. The CDR3 loop spans 15 amino acids. Germline CDR1 and CDR2: MNHEY and SMNVEV (reference sequence). The DNA for the CDR3 is TGTGCCAGCAGTTCCATACTAGCGGGAGAGGGCGAGCAGTACTTC. Translating it yields CASSSILAGEGEQYF.

The rearrangement joins TRBV5-6 to TRBJ2-5; tentative D call: TRBD1 (6 bases). This CDR3 contains 14 residues. Germline loops: CDR1 SGHDT, CDR2 YYEEEE. Deletions cut 2 bases from V and 2 bases from J, with 10 bases between. The CDR3 DNA follows: TGTGCCAGCAGCTTAGGGGGTGGTCAAGAGACCCAGTACTTC. Protein sequence: CASSLGGGQETQYF.

This clone was seen more than once but under ten times. The gene calls are TRBV5-1 and TRBJ2-7; TRBD2 might be the D (6 bases). CDR1 SGHRS and CDR2 YFSETQ come from the germline V gene. The CDR3 consists of 14 residues. Trimming cost V 0 bases and J 4 bases, with 11 bases left between them. The CDR3 reads CASSLDGGRYEQYF. Written as DNA, the CDR3 is TGCGCCAGCAGCTTGGACGGGGGACGTTACGAGCAGTACTTC. Based on the CDR3 plus reference TRBV5-1 and TRBJ2-7, the full variable domain is KAGVTQTPRYLIKTRGQQVTLSCSPISGHRSVSWYQQTPGQGLQFLFEYFSETQRNKGNFPGRFSGRQFSNSRSEMNVSTLELGDSALYLCASSLDGGRYEQYFGPGTRLTVT.

The chain uses TRBV2 and TRBJ1-5; a possible D gene is TRBD1 (5 bases). CDR3 length: 14 residues. Trimming pared 5 bases from V and 7 bases from J, leaving 15 bases between. Germline V gene lookup returns CDR1 SNHLY and CDR2 FYNNEI. This chain's CDR3 is CASSTNFGGQPQHF. The CDR3 nucleotides read TGTGCCAGCAGTACGAACTTCGGGGGGCAGCCCCAGCATTTT.

The J gene is TRBJ1-6, the V gene TRBV11-2; D unresolved. This CDR3 spans 13 amino acids. CDR1 and CDR2 from the germline V gene are SGHAT and FQNNGV. Trimming took off 1 base at V and 10 bases at J, with 8 bases between the two ends. CDR3 sequence reads: CASSLVAESPLHF. CDR3 bases: TGTGCCAGCAGCTTAGTGGCAGAATCACCCCTCCACTTT.

This chain links TRBV29-1 with TRBJ2-7, with 8 bases fitting TRBD1. CDR3 length equals 13 residues. CDR1 and CDR2 (germline): SQVTM, ANQGSEA. With 2 bases clipped from V and 2 bases from J, the junction kept 2 bases outside the gene matches. CDR3 nucleotides: TGCAGCGTTGAACCACAGGGGGCCTACGAGCAGTACTTC. Amino acids: CSVEPQGAYEQYF.

This chain connects TRBV2 to TRBJ2-7, with D unclear. Germline CDR1 SNHLY, CDR2 FYNNEI. V was trimmed by 4 bases and J by 12 bases, leaving 16 bases between them. The CDR3 length is 12 residues. The CDR3 region has the DNA TGTGCCAGCAGTGGAGGTTCCCCCCGCCTGTACTTC. Translated: CASSGGSPRLYF.

The J gene is TRBJ2-6, the V gene TRBV28, with D possibly TRBD1 on 5 matching bases. Germline V gives CDR1 MDHEN, CDR2 SYDVKM. The CDR3 is made up of 15 amino acids. The ends were cut back, 4 bases at V and 1 base at J, with 8 bases in the middle. CDR3 residues: CASSYRGSGANVLTF. CDR3 DNA sequence: TGTGCCAGCAGTTATAGGGGTTCTGGGGCCAACGTCCTGACTTTC.

This clone was seen more than once but under ten times. The chain links TRBV28 to TRBJ1-2; 8 bases are shared with TRBD1. The J segment lost 4 bases and the V segment lost 3 bases, leaving 7 bases of the junction unmatched. The CDR3 is 15 residues long. The germline V gene has CDR1 MDHEN and CDR2 SYDVKM. This CDR3 reads CASSFEDRGTYGYTF. In DNA form, the CDR3 reads TGTGCCAGCAGTTTCGAAGACAGGGGAACCTATGGCTACACCTTC.

DNA of the CDR3: TGTGCCAGCAGCTTAGCCGGGACTAACAATGAGCAGTTCTTC. Amino acid sequence: CASSLAGTNNEQFF. This sequence joins TRBV7-3 and TRBJ2-1; TRBD2 agrees at 7 bases. CDR3 length: 14 residues. CDR1 SGHTA and CDR2 FQGTGA come from the germline V gene. J gave up 5 bases and V 2 bases, and 3 bases lay outside the gene matches.

The V and J genes are TRBV5-1 and TRBJ2-3; D call uncertain. The ends were cut back, 2 bases at V and 0 bases at J, with 19 bases in the middle. CDR3 length: 18 residues. The germline gives CDR1 SGHRS, CDR2 YFSETQ. The CDR3 loop is CASSFPLEEKTSTDTQYF. The CDR3 DNA reads as TGCGCCAGCAGCTTCCCTCTAGAGGAGAAAACTAGCACAGATACGCAGTATTTT. Using reference TRBV5-1 and TRBJ2-3 for the parts outside the CDR3, the full variable domain is KAGVTQTPRYLIKTRGQQVTLSCSPISGHRSVSWYQQTPGQGLQFLFEYFSETQRNKGNFPGRFSGRQFSNSRSEMNVSTLELGDSALYLCASSFPLEEKTSTDTQYFGPGTRLTVL.

The chain couples TRBV6-1 to TRBJ1-5; maybe TRBD1 (5 bases). The CDR3 length is 15 residues. The V end was cut by 1 base, the J end by 3 bases, with 10 bases between. Looked up from germline, CDR1 is MNHNS and CDR2 is SASEGT. The CDR3 reads CASSEVARDNQPQHF. CDR3 DNA: TGTGCCAGCAGTGAAGTGGCCAGGGACAATCAGCCCCAGCATTTT.

DNA for the CDR3: TGTGCCAGCAGCGGATCTAGCTCCTACAATGAGCAGTTCTTC. Translated, it gives CASSGSSSYNEQFF. V usage is TRBV7-8 and J usage is TRBJ2-1, with D uncertain. V dropped 5 bases and J dropped 0 bases, with 8 bases sitting between them. Germline V gene data show CDR1 as SGHVS and CDR2 as FQNEAQ. The CDR3 sequence is 14 residues long.

The genes are TRBV15 and TRBJ1-6; TRBD1 might be the D (5 bases). Germline CDR1 reads LNHNV; CDR2 reads YYDKDF (reference sequence). The CDR3 sequence is 15 residues long. With 0 bases removed from V and 10 bases from J, the gap between germline ends came to 13 bases. CDR3 residues: CATSREPQAESPLHF. The DNA for the CDR3 is TGTGCCACCAGCAGAGAACCACAGGCGGAGTCACCCCTCCACTTT.

The V and J genes are TRBV5-4 and TRBJ2-2; tentatively, D is TRBD2 (7 bases). The CDR3 runs 15 residues. Trimming pared 6 bases from V and 6 bases from J, leaving 18 bases between. CDR1 and CDR2 from the germline V gene are SGHNT and YYREEE (reference sequence). CDR3 sequence (DNA): TGTGCCAGCAACCCCGCGGGGGCTCGGGCCGGGGAGCTGTTTTTT. Encoded protein: CASNPAGARAGELFF.

In this sample, this clone turned up a few times. Additional DNA sequences in this sample encode the identical CDR3. The chain links TRBV21-1 to TRBJ2-2; the listed D gene, TRBD1, was not tested against the DNA. TRBV21-1 is a pseudogene. The CDR3 runs to 17 residues. This chain's CDR3 is CASSKIRRGRGAGELFF. CDR3 nucleotide sequence: TGTGCCAGCAGCAAAATAAGGCGGGGCAGGGGGGCCGGGGAGCTGTTTTTT.

The chain carries TRBV5-1 and TRBJ2-5; 11 bases line up with TRBD2. The CDR3 spans 15 residues. Germline CDR1 SGHRS, CDR2 YFSETQ. Unmatched junction bases numbered 5, after V lost 2 bases and J lost 5 bases. CDR3 coding DNA: TGCGCCAGCAGCTTTCAGTCTAGCGGGGGGGAGACCCAGTACTTC. It translates to CASSFQSSGGETQYF.

The rearrangement joins TRBV12-1 to TRBJ2-1; TRBD2, the table's D call, was not compared with the DNA. TRBV12-1 is noted as a pseudogene. This CDR3 contains 13 residues. DNA for the CDR3: TGTGCCAGCAGCCATCCCGGGAGAAATGAGCAGTTCTTC. Protein product: CASSHPGRNEQFF.

The V gene is TRBV5-1, the J gene TRBJ2-1; tentatively, D is TRBD2 (6 bases). Germline values: CDR1 SGHRS, CDR2 YFSETQ. Trimming stripped 0 bases from V and 0 bases from J, with 10 bases between. The CDR3 is 16 residues long. As DNA, the CDR3 is TGCGCCAGCAGCTTGGCCCTAGCGAGCTCCTACAATGAGCAGTTCTTC. Translation: CASSLALASSYNEQFF.

This clone came up once. The chain employs TRBV24-1 and TRBJ2-7; TRBD2 matches 16 bases. The CDR3 extends over 17 amino acids. V shed 3 bases, J shed 6 bases, and the junction held 7 bases outside the gene matches. CDR1 is KGHDR, CDR2 SFDVKD, per germline. The CDR3 sequence: CATSDPGLAGGDREQYF. The CDR3 nucleotides are TGTGCCACCAGTGATCCGGGACTAGCGGGAGGGGACCGCGAGCAGTACTTC.

This rearrangement joins TRBV18 to TRBJ2-1; TRBD1 agrees at 8 bases. Germline CDR1 and CDR2: KGHSH and LQKENI. The CDR3 has 17 amino acids. The V and J ends lost 4 bases and 6 bases, in that order; junction bases with no gene match: 14. CDR3 region: CASSRQAGTGTGNEQFF. CDR3 in DNA: TGTGCCAGCTCACGACAAGCCGGGACAGGAACAGGCAATGAGCAGTTCTTC.

This rearrangement joins TRBV25-1 to TRBJ2-1; TRBD2 aligns across 15 bases. CDR1 is MGHDK and CDR2 is SYGVNS in the germline V gene. J lost 0 bases, V lost 9 bases, and 9 bases had no gene match. This CDR3 has 18 amino acids. The DNA of the CDR3 is TGTGCCAGTAAAGGGGGACTAGCGGGAGGCCTCTCCTACAATGAGCAGTTCTTC. Its translation: CASKGGLAGGLSYNEQFF.

This chain links TRBV19 with TRBJ1-2; D remains unclear. The CDR3 sequence is 15 residues long. V lost 1 base and J 4 bases, leaving 13 bases between the germline ends. CDR1 and CDR2 from the germline V gene are LNHDA and SQIVND (reference sequence). The CDR3 sequence: CASSIVREERYGYTF. In DNA form, the CDR3 reads TGTGCCAGTAGTATAGTACGGGAAGAACGCTATGGCTACACCTTC.